The next 19 T cell receptor beta chains were all read from a single sample in a study of T cells in Graves' hyperthyroidism and ophthalmopathy. RNA transcripts gave rise to amplified TCR beta CDR3 regions. TCR CDR3 underwent first-round RT-PCR with the HTBI primer set. TCRdb re-called the multiplex PCR reads through MiXCR, storing one row per CDR3 protein. The data hold about 620,000 distinct CDR3 sequences, with roughly 17% observed a single time. The specimen was blood. Receptor source: a woman aged 25 to 39 with Graves' hyperthyroidism.

This clonotype was found many times. The genes are TRBV29-1 and TRBJ1-1; D might be TRBD1 (6 bases). V was pared by 7 bases and J by 1 base, with 13 bases between. The CDR3 totals 13 residues. The germline V gene has CDR1 SQVTM and CDR2 ANQGSEA. CDR3 amino acids: CSAAGTPNTEAFF. The CDR3 bases are TGCAGCGCCGCTGGGACACCGAACACTGAAGCTTTCTTT.

The chain carries TRBV5-1 and TRBJ1-3; D gene unclear. Trimming removed 4 bases from V and 4 bases from J, with 15 bases in between. The length of the CDR3 is 15 residues. Germline CDR1 and CDR2: SGHRS and YFSETQ. The CDR3 DNA is TGCGCCAGCAGCCCGCTGTCTGGGCCCGGAAACACCATATATTTT. It translates to CASSPLSGPGNTIYF. The variable domain in full, completed from reference TRBV5-1 and TRBJ1-3, reads KAGVTQTPRYLIKTRGQQVTLSCSPISGHRSVSWYQQTPGQGLQFLFEYFSETQRNKGNFPGRFSGRQFSNSRSEMNVSTLELGDSALYLCASSPLSGPGNTIYFGEGSWLTVV.

In this sample, this clonotype turned up many times. The chain carries TRBV10-3 and TRBJ2-7; 11 bases are a match to TRBD1. The trim removed 0 bases at V and 3 bases at J, leaving 1 base unmatched. The CDR3 spans 15 residues. CDR1 ENHRY and CDR2 SYGVKD come from the germline V gene. This chain's CDR3 is CAISESGTGGYEQYF. CDR3 DNA sequence: TGTGCCATCAGTGAGTCCGGGACAGGGGGCTACGAGCAGTACTTC.

This clonotype showed up many times. The chain recombines TRBV6-1 with TRBJ2-2, with D perhaps matching TRBD2 (7 bases). The CDR3 contains 19 residues. V lost 5 bases, J lost 4 bases, and 26 bases lay in between. CDR1 and CDR2 from the germline V gene are MNHNS and SASEGT. The DNA for the CDR3 is TGTGCCAGCAGTCGATCGGGGGCGGGGGCCGACGCCCTCACCGGGGAGCTGTTTTTT. Protein sequence: CASSRSGAGADALTGELFF.

This clonotype was counted between two and nine times. The chain links TRBV6-1 to TRBJ1-5, with D hard to call. The germline CDR1 and CDR2 sequences are MNHNS and SASEGT. The V gene lost 6 bases and the J gene lost 6 bases, with 12 bases spanning the gap. The CDR3 contains 13 residues. DNA for the CDR3: TGTGCCAGCAGCGCCCCCCGAAGTCAGCCCCAGCATTTT. It translates to CASSAPRSQPQHF.

The rearrangement uses TRBV7-9 and TRBJ1-1; 7 nucleotides agree with TRBD1. J gave up 5 bases and V 3 bases, and 9 bases lay outside the gene matches. Germline lookup yields CDR1 SEHNR and CDR2 FQNEAQ (reference sequence). CDR3 length: 15 amino acids. The CDR3 protein is CASSLVSPGGTEAFF. CDR3 nucleotides: TGTGCCAGCAGCTTGGTAAGCCCAGGGGGTACTGAAGCTTTCTTT.

This clonotype was counted at least ten times. The chain uses TRBV19 and TRBJ2-5, with 7 bases matching TRBD2. This CDR3 spans 15 amino acids. V shed 5 bases, J shed 4 bases, and the junction held 10 bases outside the gene matches. Germline CDR1 and CDR2: LNHDA and SQIVND (reference sequence). This CDR3 reads CASSSSSGWGETQYF. The CDR3 DNA reads TGTGCCAGTAGTTCGTCTAGCGGTTGGGGAGAGACCCAGTACTTC.

This clonotype was recorded a few times. This rearrangement joins TRBV11-2 to TRBJ2-2, with D perhaps given as TRBD1 or TRBD2 (5 bases each). CDR3 size: 10 residues. Germline V gene data show CDR1 as SGHAT and CDR2 as FQNNGV. Trimming pared 4 bases from V and 13 bases from J, leaving 7 bases between. Here the CDR3 DNA reads TGTGCCAGCAGCTCCGGGACGCTGTTTTTT. It translates to CASSSGTLFF.

The chain employs TRBV15 and TRBJ2-7; 7 nucleotides agree with TRBD2. The CDR3 covers 14 residues. Germline V gene sequence: CDR1 LNHNV, CDR2 YYDKDF (reference sequence). J lost 3 bases, V lost 2 bases, and 4 bases had no gene match. CDR3 nucleotide sequence: TGTGCCACCAGCAGATCTAGCGGAATCTACGAGCAGTACTTC. This codes for CATSRSSGIYEQYF.

This clonotype was recorded a few times. The chain links TRBV2 to TRBJ1-1; D is uncertain. Trimming took 6 bases from V and 4 from J, leaving 15 bases between them. From germline, CDR1 is SNHLY and CDR2 FYNNEI. The CDR3 is 14 residues long. The DNA for the CDR3 is TGTGCCAGCAGGGTCCATCTAAGGAGCACTGAAGCTTTCTTT. Translation: CASRVHLRSTEAFF.

This chain uses TRBV12-3 or TRBV12-4 with TRBJ2-7, with 7 bases identical to TRBD2. CDR3 size: 13 residues. V was clipped by 6 bases and J by 4 bases; unmatched bases: 6. DNA for the CDR3: TGTGCCAGCAGCCGGGAGGTGGGGTACGAGCAGTACTTC. Its protein product is CASSREVGYEQYF.

This clonotype was detected a few times. Here the CDR3 reads CASSAAGSFYNEQFF. DNA for the CDR3: TGTGCCAGCAGCGCCGCCGGGAGTTTCTACAATGAGCAGTTCTTC. The genes are TRBV9 and TRBJ2-1; D is perhaps TRBD2 (6 bases). The germline V gene has CDR1 SGDLS and CDR2 YYNGEE. The CDR3 loop spans 15 amino acids. Trimming took off 3 bases at V and 3 bases at J, with 13 bases between the two ends.

This chain connects TRBV7-3 to TRBJ1-3, with 10 nucleotides matching TRBD1. The trim removed 4 bases at V and 2 bases at J, leaving 8 bases unmatched. CDR3 size: 17 residues. Looked up from germline, CDR1 is SGHTA and CDR2 is FQGTGA. The CDR3 DNA sequence: TGTGCCAGCAGCTCTCGACAGGGGGCAGGAACTGGAAACACCATATATTTT. It codes for CASSSRQGAGTGNTIYF.

Many counts were recorded for this clonotype. The chain is built from TRBV28 and TRBJ2-5; TRBD1 aligns across 9 bases. This CDR3 region has 15 residues. V shed 10 bases, J shed 3 bases, and the junction held 12 bases outside the gene matches. Germline-derived CDR1 and CDR2 are MDHEN and SYDVKM. The CDR3 loop is CATKTRTGEEETQYF. The CDR3 region has the DNA TGTGCCACCAAGACCCGGACAGGGGAGGAAGAGACCCAGTACTTC.

Concerning this clonotype: Given a much more abundant clone one base away, this may be a read error. The chain has TRBV7-6 and TRBJ1-4; TRBD1 is a possible D gene (6 bases). CDR3 size: 19 residues. The V gene's germline CDR1 is SGHVS and CDR2 FNYEAQ. The CDR3 DNA is TGTGCCAGCAGCTCAGCAGGGGTGACAACGATGGGAACTAATGAAAAACTGCTTTTT. Translation: CASSSAGVTTMGTNEKLLF.

This clonotype was recorded many times. J is TRBJ2-1 and V is TRBV11-2; D gene uncertain. From germline, CDR1 is SGHAT and CDR2 FQNNGV. Trimming removed 5 bases from V and 6 bases from J, with 5 bases in between. The CDR3 contains 11 residues. The CDR3 loop reads CASSTSNEQFF. The CDR3 DNA sequence: TGTGCCAGCAGCACCTCCAATGAGCAGTTCTTC. Full variable domain (remainder filled in from reference TRBV11-2 and TRBJ2-1): EAGVAQSPRYKIIEKRQSVAFWCNPISGHATLYWYQQILGQGPKLLIQFQNNGVVDDSQLPKDRFSAERLKGVDSTLKIQPAKLEDSAVYLCASSTSNEQFFGPGTRLTVL.

This clonotype has a handful of counts. The chain carries TRBV24-1 and TRBJ1-5; D unresolved. The CDR3 loop spans 14 amino acids. V lost 7 bases to trimming and J lost 4 bases, with 13 bases between them. From germline, CDR1 is KGHDR and CDR2 SFDVKD. The CDR3 reads CATRRPLLNQPQHF. The CDR3 DNA follows: TGTGCCACCAGGCGACCATTACTGAATCAGCCCCAGCATTTT.

This clonotype was counted at least ten times. This chain connects TRBV12-3 or TRBV12-4 to TRBJ2-7; 10 positions match TRBD2. The CDR3 has 15 residues. Losses at the gene ends were 6 bases for V and 2 bases for J; bases not matched to a gene: 7. The DNA for the CDR3 is TGTGCCAGCAGGGAACTAGCGGGATCAACCTACGAGCAGTACTTC. It yields the protein CASRELAGSTYEQYF.

This clonotype was observed at least ten times. The gene calls are TRBV12-5 and TRBJ1-4; D may be TRBD1 (6 bases). CDR3 length: 16 residues. Trimming shortened V by 1 base and J by 2 bases, and 11 bases separated the two germline ends. Germline CDR1 and CDR2: LGHNT and FRNRAP. The DNA of the CDR3 is TGTGCTAGTGGTTTGGCACAGGGAGGGACTAATGAAAAACTGTTTTTT. Translated, it gives CASGLAQGGTNEKLFF. The full variable domain, in which reference TRBV12-5 and TRBJ1-4 provide the parts outside the CDR3, is DARVTQTPRHKVTEMGQEVTMRCQPILGHNTVFWYRQTMMQGLELLAYFRNRAPLDDSGMPKDRFSAEMPDATLATLKIQPSEPRDSAVYFCASGLAQGGTNEKLFFGSGTQLSVL.